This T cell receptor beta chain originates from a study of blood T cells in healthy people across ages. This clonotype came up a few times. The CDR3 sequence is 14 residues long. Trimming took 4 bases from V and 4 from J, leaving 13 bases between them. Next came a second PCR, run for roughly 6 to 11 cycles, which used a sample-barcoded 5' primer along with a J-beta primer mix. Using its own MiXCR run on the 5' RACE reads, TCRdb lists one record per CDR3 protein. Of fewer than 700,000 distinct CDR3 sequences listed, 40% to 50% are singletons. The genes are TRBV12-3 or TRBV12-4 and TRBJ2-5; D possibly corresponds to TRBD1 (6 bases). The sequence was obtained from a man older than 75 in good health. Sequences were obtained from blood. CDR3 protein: CASSSSGVGETQYF. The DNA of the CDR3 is TGTGCCAGCAGTTCATCAGGGGTGGGAGAGACCCAGTACTTC.